This T cell receptor beta chain stems from a study of blood T cell repertoires in COVID-19. Whole-study context: T cells, B-cell-depleted T cells, or PBMCs supplied cDNA or gDNA.

Germline CDR1 SGHRS, CDR2 YFSETQ. The V gene lost 1 base and the J gene lost 3 bases, with 7 bases spanning the gap. CDR3 size: 14 residues. Participants' reported clinical history set cohort assignment. Sequencing was performed with immunoSEQ multiplex PCR; in TCRdb, only in-frame clones are kept and a portion is missing. The sample yields 200,000 to 250,000 clones, over 80% seen once. There are a few counts of this clone. The receptor was derived from a woman in her 30s who had been exposed to COVID-19. The sample comprised PBMCs or T cells enriched from blood (not recorded which). V usage is TRBV5-1 and J usage is TRBJ1-4; no clear D. CDR3 bases: TGCGCCAGCAGCTTGAACACCGCTAATGAAAAACTGTTTTTT. Translated: CASSLNTANEKLFF.